These T cell receptor beta chains were read from a single sample in a study of control samples from healthy donors and cancer patients. This table comes from immunoSEQ multiplex PCR, and its TCRdb copy is limited to in-frame clones, with some not included. The sample contains about 180,000 clones, around nine tenths of which appear only once. Material for sequencing was blood. These receptors were obtained from a man aged 25 to 40 in good health. Both conserved end residues are part of each CDR3. D genes are given only for firm matches. Clone size is shown for a subset of rows, as once, few, many or a class of expanded clone.

>.|TRBJ1-6|TRBD1|TRBV18
CASSPTGGSRSPLHF
TGTGCCAGCTCACCGACAGGGGGTAGTCGGTCACCCCTCCACTTT
>.|TRBJ2-1|.|TRBV7-9
CASSVGGNEQFF
TGTGCCAGCAGCGTAGGGGGGAATGAGCAGTTCTTC
>.|TRBJ1-4|.|TRBV27
CASSGRGLLEKLFF
TGTGCCAGCAGCGGTAGGGGCCTGCTTGAAAAACTGTTTTTT
>.|TRBJ1-2|TRBD1|TRBV27
CASSFDTGGYGYTF
TGTGCCAGCAGTTTCGATACAGGGGGCTATGGCTACACCTTC
>.|TRBJ2-7|.|TRBV7-6
CASSLYRSTIGEQYF
TGTGCCAGCAGCTTATACAGGTCCACAATCGGCGAGCAGTACTTC
>few|TRBJ2-1|.|TRBV5-4
CASSLATTNEQFF
TGTGCCAGCAGCTTGGCTACTACGAATGAGCAGTTCTTC
>.|TRBJ1-1|TRBD1|TRBV10-2
CASSDLGQGSTEAFF
TGCGCCAGCAGTGATTTAGGACAGGGGAGTACTGAAGCTTTCTTT
>once|TRBJ1-2|.|TRBV4-3
CASSPGVLYGYTF
TGCGCCAGCTCCCCGGGGGTTCTTTATGGCTACACCTTC
>.|TRBJ2-5|.|TRBV5-1
CASSLVFSGQETQYF
TGCGCCAGCAGCTTGGTTTTCTCGGGCCAAGAGACCCAGTACTTC
>.|TRBJ2-3|.|TRBV20-1
CSAPVEYAQYF
TGCAGTGCCCCCGTAGAGTACGCGCAGTATTTT
>.|TRBJ2-5|TRBD2|TRBV2
CASNLAGGLLETQYF
TGTGCCAGCAACTTAGCGGGGGGGCTGTTGGAGACCCAGTACTTC
>few|TRBJ1-2|.|TRBV5-1
CASSLGPGNNYGYTF
TGCGCCAGCAGCTTGGGTCCAGGGAATAACTATGGCTACACCTTC
>.|TRBJ2-6|.|TRBV13
CASSYRGGHSGANVLTF
TGTGCCAGCAGTTACAGGGGAGGTCACTCTGGGGCCAACGTCCTGACTTTC
>few|TRBJ1-2|.|TRBV5-1
CASSAGWDYGYTF
TGCGCCAGCAGCGCAGGATGGGACTATGGCTACACCTTC
>.|TRBJ1-1|.|TRBV10-3
CAISESPEYNTEAFF
TGTGCCATCAGTGAGAGTCCAGAGTATAACACTGAAGCTTTCTTT
>.|TRBJ2-7|.|TRBV28
CASSSPRWSEASPIYF
TGTGCCAGCAGTTCCCCTCGATGGTCCGAGGCGTCCCCCATTTACTTC
>.|TRBJ2-1|TRBD2|TRBV28
CASSLPLAGSRNEQFF
TGTGCCAGCAGTTTACCGCTAGCGGGATCGAGGAATGAGCAGTTCTTC
>.|TRBJ1-2|TRBD1|TRBV6-5
CASRRTGRNYGYTF
TGTGCCAGCAGAAGGACAGGGCGAAACTATGGCTACACCTTC
>once|TRBJ1-1|.|TRBV10-3
CAISDRGTEAFF
TGTGCCATCAGTGACAGGGGAACTGAAGCTTTCTTT
>.|TRBJ1-1|.|TRBV21-1
CASSKLDIANTEAFF
TGTGCCAGCAGCAAATTGGACATCGCGAACACTGAAGCTTTCTTT
>.|TRBJ2-7|.|TRBV11-2
CASSSIYEQYF
TGTGCCAGCAGTTCTATCTACGAGCAGTACTTC
>.|TRBJ2-3|.|TRBV7-9
CASSLGFGSTDTQYF
TGTGCCAGCAGCTTAGGCTTTGGGTCCACAGATACGCAGTATTTT
>once|TRBJ2-7|.|TRBV30
CAWSVLRHEQYF
TGTGCCTGGAGTGTACTTCGACACGAGCAGTACTTC
>.|TRBJ2-7|TRBD1|TRBV27
CASSLRGQSYEQYF
TGTGCCAGCAGTTTGAGGGGACAGAGTTACGAGCAGTACTTC
>.|TRBJ2-2|.|TRBV5-1
CASSLEGNTGELFF
TGCGCCAGCAGCTTGGAGGGAAACACCGGGGAGCTGTTTTTT
>.|TRBJ2-1|.|TRBV6-2/TRBV6-3
CASSQSLTGQFF
TGTGCCAGCAGTCAAAGTTTGACAGGGCAGTTCTTC
>.|TRBJ2-7|.|TRBV12-5
CASGLSGSSYEQYF
TGTGCTAGTGGTTTGAGCGGTTCCTCCTACGAGCAGTACTTC
>.|TRBJ2-1|.|TRBV14
CASSPSAWTLGDNEQFF
TGTGCCAGCAGCCCATCCGCCTGGACTCTTGGCGACAATGAGCAGTTCTTC
>once|TRBJ1-1|.|TRBV25-1
CASSSLGTGSTEAFF
TGTGCCAGCTCCTCCCTAGGGACTGGGAGCACTGAAGCTTTCTTT
>.|TRBJ1-2|.|TRBV19
CASSMGQHEGYTF
TGTGCCAGTAGTATGGGGCAACACGAAGGCTACACCTTC
>.|TRBJ2-5|TRBD2|TRBV20-1
CSASDLAGGQETQYF
TGCAGTGCTAGTGATCTAGCGGGAGGGCAGGAGACCCAGTACTTC
>.|TRBJ2-2|.|TRBV11-2
CASSSGRPHAGELFF
TGTGCCAGCAGCAGTGGACGACCCCATGCCGGGGAGCTGTTTTTT
>.|TRBJ1-5|.|TRBV27
CASSYLRDRPTYSNQPQHF
TGTGCCAGCAGTTACCTACGGGACCGTCCAACTTATAGCAATCAGCCCCAGCATTTT
>.|TRBJ2-2|TRBD2|TRBV4-1
CASSQDYRLASGNTGELFF
TGCGCCAGCAGCCAAGATTACAGGTTGGCTAGCGGGAACACCGGGGAGCTGTTTTTT
>.|TRBJ2-1|TRBD2|TRBV19
CASSIMGGSLGEQFF
TGTGCCAGTAGTATCATGGGCGGGAGCCTAGGTGAGCAGTTCTTC
>.|TRBJ1-4|TRBD1|TRBV10-3
CAISQILLQGSGEKLFF
TGTGCCATCAGCCAAATACTACTACAGGGGTCGGGGGAAAAACTGTTTTTT
>.|TRBJ1-2|TRBD1|TRBV18
CASSPQGARGYTF
TGTGCCAGCTCACCACAGGGGGCGCGAGGCTACACCTTC
>few|TRBJ1-2|.|TRBV28
CATRRAGVYGYTF
TGTGCCACTCGACGGGCGGGTGTCTATGGCTACACCTTC
>.|TRBJ2-5|.|TRBV7-9
CASSLWVTPLQETQYF
TGTGCCAGCAGCTTATGGGTGACACCGCTACAAGAGACCCAGTACTTC
>.|TRBJ1-3|.|TRBV9
CASSVEGGIGNTIYF
TGTGCCAGCAGCGTAGAGGGGGGGATCGGAAACACCATATATTTT
>.|TRBJ1-1|.|TRBV2
CASSEYPGTEAFF
TGTGCCAGCAGTGAATATCCAGGTACTGAAGCTTTCTTT
>once|TRBJ2-5|.|TRBV27
CASSLKSTPGTQYF
TGTGCCAGCAGTTTAAAATCAACCCCGGGAACCCAGTACTTC
>.|TRBJ2-2|.|TRBV12-2
CASRLPRATGEAGELFF
TGTGCAAGTCGCTTACCCCGGGCCACAGGGGAGGCCGGGGAGCTGTTTTTT
>once|TRBJ1-2|TRBD1|TRBV7-2
CASSLTPGTANYGYTF
TGTGCCAGCAGCTTAACTCCCGGGACAGCCAACTATGGCTACACCTTC
>.|TRBJ2-2|.|TRBV11-3
CASTLGGRGGELFF
TGTGCCAGCACCTTGGGGGGTCGGGGCGGGGAGCTGTTTTTT
>.|TRBJ1-1|.|TRBV12-2
CASRFGTTEAFF
TGTGCAAGTCGCTTCGGAACAACTGAAGCTTTCTTT
>.|TRBJ2-3|.|TRBV5-8
CASSSYSLNVNTQYF
TGTGCCAGCAGCTCTTACAGCTTGAACGTGAATACGCAGTATTTT
>.|TRBJ1-3|.|TRBV7-9
CASSQRQVKAGNTIYF
TGTGCCAGCAGCCAGAGACAGGTCAAAGCCGGAAACACCATATATTTT
>.|TRBJ1-1|TRBD1|TRBV19
CASSVGQGGAFF
TGTGCCAGTAGCGTGGGACAGGGGGGTGCTTTCTTT
>.|TRBJ2-1|.|TRBV3-1/TRBV3-2
CASSARTLDDYNEQFF
TGTGCCAGCAGCGCCCGGACACTGGACGACTACAATGAGCAGTTCTTC
>.|TRBJ2-7|.|TRBV7-2
CASSLLGSHYEQYF
TGTGCCAGCAGCTTGCTGGGGTCCCACTACGAGCAGTACTTC
>.|TRBJ2-7|.|TRBV4-3
CASSQARTVRTYEQYF
TGCGCCAGCAGCCAGGCACGGACGGTACGGACGTACGAGCAGTACTTC
>.|TRBJ1-4|.|TRBV19
CASSPGRATNEKLFF
TGTGCCAGCTCGCCGGGGAGGGCGACTAATGAAAAACTGTTTTTT